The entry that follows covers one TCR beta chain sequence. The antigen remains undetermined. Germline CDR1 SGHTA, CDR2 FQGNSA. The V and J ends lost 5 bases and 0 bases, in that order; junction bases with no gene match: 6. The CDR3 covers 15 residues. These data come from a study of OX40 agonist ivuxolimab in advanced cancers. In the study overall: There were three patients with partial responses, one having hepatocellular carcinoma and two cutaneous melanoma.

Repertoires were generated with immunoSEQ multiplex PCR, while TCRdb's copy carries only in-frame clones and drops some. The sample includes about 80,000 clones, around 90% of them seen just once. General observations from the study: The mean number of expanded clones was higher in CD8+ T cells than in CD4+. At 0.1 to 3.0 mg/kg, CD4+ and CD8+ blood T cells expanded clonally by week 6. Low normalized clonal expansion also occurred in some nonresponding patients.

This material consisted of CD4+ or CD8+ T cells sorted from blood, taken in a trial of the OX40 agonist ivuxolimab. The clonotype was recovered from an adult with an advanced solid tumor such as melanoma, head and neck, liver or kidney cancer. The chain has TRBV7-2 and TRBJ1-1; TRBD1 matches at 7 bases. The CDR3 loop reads CASSGQTGLNTEAFF. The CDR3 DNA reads TGTGCCAGCAGCGGACAGACAGGGTTGAACACTGAAGCTTTCTTT.